This T cell receptor (beta chain) was obtained from a study of CD8+ T cells in alopecia areata. Alopecia areata patients gave lesional scalp punch biopsies and peripheral blood samples. V lost 0 bases to trimming and J lost 6 bases, with 15 bases between them. The CDR3 consists of 16 residues. In germline, CDR1 is MNHNY, CDR2 SVGAGI (reference sequence). Isolated RNA was reverse transcribed into cDNA used as the sequencing template. TCRdb's table, derived via immunoSEQ multiplex PCR, lists solely in-frame clones and lacks some. The sample lists 12,000 or so clones, roughly three fifths occurring once.

The TCR was taken from a human donor with alopecia areata. The sample comprised skin. The chain carries TRBV6-6 and TRBJ2-1; D gene unclear. The CDR3: CASSYSTARLVNEQFF. In DNA, the CDR3 is TGTGCCAGCAGTTACTCGACGGCTAGGCTGGTCAATGAGCAGTTCTTC.